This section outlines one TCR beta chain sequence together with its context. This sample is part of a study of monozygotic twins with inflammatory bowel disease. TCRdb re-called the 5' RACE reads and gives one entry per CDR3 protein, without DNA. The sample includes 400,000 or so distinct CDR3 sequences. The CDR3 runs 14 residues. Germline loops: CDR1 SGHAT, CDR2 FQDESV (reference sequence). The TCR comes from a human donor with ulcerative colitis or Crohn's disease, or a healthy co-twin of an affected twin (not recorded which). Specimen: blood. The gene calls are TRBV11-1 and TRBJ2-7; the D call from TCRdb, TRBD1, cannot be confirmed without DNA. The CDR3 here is CASSRLDREYEQYF.